Below, one T cell receptor (beta chain) is given with its context. V was trimmed by 0 bases and J by 0 bases, leaving 12 bases between them. The CDR3 extends over 17 amino acids. This sample is drawn from a study of CD8+CD57+ T cells in acquired aplastic anemia. Individuals selected for sequencing had exhibited CD8+CD57+ cell expansion on flow cytometry. Each patient gave a blood sample that was collected before any therapy had been received. TCR beta VDJ and CDR3 profiles were obtained from a genomic DNA template. MiXCR was run by TCRdb on the reads, yielding one entry per CDR3 protein. The sample holds 150,000 to 200,000 distinct CDR3 sequences, around 75% seen once.

The sequence came from a human donor with aplastic anemia. Material for sequencing was sorted CD4+, CD8+, or CD8+CD57+ T cells (not recorded which) from PBMCs. The rearrangement links TRBV12-3 or TRBV12-4 to TRBJ2-1; D not resolved. CDR3 loop: CASSLAPSPSSYNEQFF. The DNA for the CDR3 is TGTGCCAGCAGTTTAGCGCCAAGTCCGAGCTCCTACAATGAGCAGTTCTTC.